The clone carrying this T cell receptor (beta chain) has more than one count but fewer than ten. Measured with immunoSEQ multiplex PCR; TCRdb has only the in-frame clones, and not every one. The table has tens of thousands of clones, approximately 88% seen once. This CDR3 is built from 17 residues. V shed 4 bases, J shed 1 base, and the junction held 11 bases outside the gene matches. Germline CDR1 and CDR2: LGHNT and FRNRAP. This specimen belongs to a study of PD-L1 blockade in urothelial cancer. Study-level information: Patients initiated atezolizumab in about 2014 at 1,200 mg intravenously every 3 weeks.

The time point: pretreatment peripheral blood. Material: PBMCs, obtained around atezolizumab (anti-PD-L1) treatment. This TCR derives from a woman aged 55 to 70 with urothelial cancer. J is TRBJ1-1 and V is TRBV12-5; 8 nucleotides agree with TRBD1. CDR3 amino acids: CASGSTTSGTGNTEAFF. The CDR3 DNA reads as TGTGCTAGTGGTTCAACTACTTCCGGGACAGGGAACACTGAAGCTTTCTTT.